This TCR beta chain comes out of a study of cytomegalovirus exposure and HLA in healthy donors. V lost 2 bases and J lost 8; bases outside the gene matches: 9. This CDR3 comprises 14 residues. Germline V gene sequence: CDR1 SGHRS, CDR2 YFSETQ. The PCR had 60 Vbeta and 13 Jbeta primers. Sequencing was performed with immunoSEQ multiplex PCR; in TCRdb, only in-frame clones are kept and a portion is missing. Among 90,000 to 120,000 clones listed, about 81% were seen once. V gene TRBV5-1 combines with J gene TRBJ1-2, with TRBD1 matching 7 bases. The TCR sequence derives from a man aged 25-40 years in good health and CMV-seropositive. Input material: PBMCs. The CDR3 here is CASSFWTGQTGYTF. The CDR3 nucleotides are TGCGCCAGCAGCTTCTGGACAGGACAAACGGGCTACACCTTC.